This T cell receptor (beta chain) is from a study of blood T cell repertoires in COVID-19. Profiling relied on immunoSEQ multiplex PCR, and the TCRdb table lists in-frame clones only, not all of them. The sample carries 120,000 or so clones, 65% to 85% recorded once. Looked up from germline, CDR1 is MNHEY and CDR2 is SMNVEV (reference sequence). J lost 7 bases, V lost 4 bases, and 13 bases had no gene match. The CDR3 has 16 amino acids. The sequence was collected from an older man with active or convalescent COVID-19. The sequencing input was peripheral blood. This chain links TRBV27 with TRBJ1-2; TRBD1 aligns across 9 bases. The CDR3 is CASSSWGTGGSGGYTF. For the CDR3, the DNA is TGTGCCAGCAGTTCCTGGGGTACAGGGGGCTCAGGTGGCTACACCTTC.